The 5 T cell receptor beta chains below come from one sample, sequenced in a study of T cell repertoires in cytomegalovirus infection. One entry per CDR3 protein results from TCRdb running MiXCR on the reads. The data hold hundreds of thousands of distinct CDR3 sequences, with roughly 17% observed a single time. Sequenced material: PBMCs. The receptors here all came from a human donor in good health (CMV status not recorded). Some clones in this sample may be carry-over from other donors' samples.

This clonotype came up a few times. The V gene is TRBV6-5, the J gene TRBJ2-3; D may be TRBD2 (5 bases). Germline V gene lookup returns CDR1 MNHEY and CDR2 SVGAGI. The CDR3 loop spans 16 amino acids. V was clipped by 6 bases and J by 4 bases, with 20 bases between them. This chain's CDR3 is CASSAGEVGLPDTQYF. In DNA form, the CDR3 reads TGTGCCAGCAGCGCCGGGGAAGTCGGGCTCCCAGATACGCAGTATTTT.

To note about this clonotype: Given the absence of the conserved phenylalanine or tryptophan at the CDR3 end, a read error is likely. The rearrangement joins TRBV2 to TRBJ2-1, with TRBD1 matching over 10 bases. There are 15 residues in the CDR3. The germline V gene has CDR1 SNHLY and CDR2 FYNNEI. With 6 bases clipped from V and 9 bases from J, the junction kept 11 bases outside the gene matches. The CDR3 sequence is CASREMTGGQGEQFL. DNA of the CDR3: TGTGCCAGCAGGGAGATGACAGGGGGCCAAGGTGAGCAGTTCCTC.

This clonotype was counted only a few times. The chain couples TRBV29-1 to TRBJ2-6; D gene unclear. The CDR3 covers 15 residues. The germline V gene has CDR1 SQVTM and CDR2 ANQGSEA. V was pared by 5 bases and J by 0 bases, with 11 bases between. Here the CDR3 reads CSVSIGFSGANVLTF. For the CDR3, the DNA is TGCAGCGTTAGCATCGGATTCTCTGGGGCCAACGTCCTGACTTTC.

This clonotype was picked up many times. The chain carries TRBV7-2 and TRBJ1-2, with TRBD1 as a possible D gene (5 bases). The CDR3 contains 14 residues. CDR1 SGHTA and CDR2 FQGNSA come from the germline V gene. Trimming removed 4 bases at V and 4 bases at J, with 13 bases between. CDR3 in amino acids: CASSSRDGLYGYTF. The CDR3 DNA reads as TGTGCCAGCAGCTCCCGGGACGGGCTCTATGGCTACACCTTC.

This clonotype was seen only a few times. This chain uses TRBV6-5 with TRBJ2-5, with TRBD1 identical over 10 bases. The V gene end was trimmed by 0 bases and the J gene end by 4 bases; junction bases not matched to a gene: 5. Germline CDR1 and CDR2: MNHEY and SVGAGI. This CDR3 spans 16 amino acids. CDR3 protein: CASSYSGQGVGETQYF. The CDR3 DNA follows: TGTGCCAGCAGTTACTCAGGACAGGGGGTCGGAGAGACCCAGTACTTC.